This entry is about one T cell receptor (beta chain). The antigen remains unidentified. V lost 5 bases, J lost 5 bases, and 12 bases lay in between. This CDR3 has 13 amino acids. Germline V gene sequence: CDR1 SGHVS, CDR2 FQNEAQ. This sample is drawn from a study of shared clonotypes between healthy human individuals. At the level of the study: The cohort had a couple of women and a few men, ages 18 to 49.

An assay was performed, and its level was deep. Using immunoSEQ multiplex PCR, the repertoire was profiled, and TCRdb retains in-frame clones only, with some absent. This sample has 450,000 to 600,000 clones, with around 79% found just once. Adult Caucasians living in Nashville, Tennessee made up all of the donors. Regarding the study as a whole: Researchers sampled blood only, noting tissue repertoires likely differ.

V gene TRBV7-8 combines with J gene TRBJ2-5; weak D call: TRBD2 (7 bases). The TCR was taken from a woman in her 40s in good health. Some clones in this sample may be carry-over from other donors' samples. Sequenced material: PBMCs. The DNA for the CDR3 is TGTGCCAGCAGCCCCGGGGGGCGGGAGACCCAGTACTTC. It encodes CASSPGGRETQYF. Full variable domain (missing parts from reference TRBV7-8 and TRBJ2-5): GAGVSQSPRYKVAKRGQDVALRCDPISGHVSLFWYQQALGQGPEFLTYFQNEAQLDKSGLPSDRFFAERPEGSVSTLKIQRTQQEDSAVYLCASSPGGRETQYFGPGTRLLVL.